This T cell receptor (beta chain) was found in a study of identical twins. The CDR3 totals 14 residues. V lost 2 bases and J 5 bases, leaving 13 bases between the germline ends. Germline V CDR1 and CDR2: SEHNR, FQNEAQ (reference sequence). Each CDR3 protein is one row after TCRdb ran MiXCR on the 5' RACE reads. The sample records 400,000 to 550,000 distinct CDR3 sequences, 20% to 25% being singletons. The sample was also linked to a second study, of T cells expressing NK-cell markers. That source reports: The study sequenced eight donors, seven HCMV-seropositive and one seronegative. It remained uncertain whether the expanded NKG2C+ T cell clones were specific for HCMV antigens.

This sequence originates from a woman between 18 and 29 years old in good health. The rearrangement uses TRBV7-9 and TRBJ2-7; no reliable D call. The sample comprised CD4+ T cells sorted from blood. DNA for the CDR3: TGTGCCAGCAGCTTACAAAGTGTGCAGAACGAGCAGTACTTC. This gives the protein CASSLQSVQNEQYF.